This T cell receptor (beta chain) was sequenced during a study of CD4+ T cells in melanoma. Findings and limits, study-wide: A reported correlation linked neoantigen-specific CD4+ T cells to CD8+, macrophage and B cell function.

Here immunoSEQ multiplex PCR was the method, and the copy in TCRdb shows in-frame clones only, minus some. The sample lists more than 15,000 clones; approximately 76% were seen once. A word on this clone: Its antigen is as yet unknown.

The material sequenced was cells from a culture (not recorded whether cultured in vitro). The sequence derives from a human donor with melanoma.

The CDR3 DNA reads as TGTGCCAGCAGTTATATCGACAGGGGGACCTACAATGAGCAGTTCTTC. Its protein product is CASSYIDRGTYNEQFF. The chain carries TRBV7-9 and TRBJ2-1, with 9 bases lining up with TRBD1. Germline lookup yields CDR1 SEHNR and CDR2 FQNEAQ (reference sequence). The CDR3 is made up of 16 amino acids. Unmatched junction bases numbered 8, after V lost 6 bases and J lost 2 bases.